Presented here are 9 T cell receptor beta chains from one specimen sequenced in a study of blood T cell repertoires in COVID-19. Using immunoSEQ multiplex PCR, the repertoire was profiled, and TCRdb retains in-frame clones only, with some absent. The data hold under 450,000 clones, with 89% observed a single time. The sample was peripheral blood. The origin of the receptors is a woman between 40 and 55 years old with COVID-19, enrolled during active disease.

This chain uses TRBV5-5 with TRBJ2-3, with TRBD2 matching over 11 bases. This CDR3 has 16 residues. After removal of 1 base from V and 1 base from J, the junction contained 2 bases not matched to a gene. Germline CDR1 and CDR2: SGHKS and YYEKEE (reference sequence). The DNA of the CDR3 is TGTGCCAGCAGCTTGCAGGGACTAGCGGGCACAGATACGCAGTATTTT. Protein product: CASSLQGLAGTDTQYF.

The chain carries TRBV6-6 and TRBJ2-2; D remains unclear. CDR3 length equals 14 residues. The germline V gene has CDR1 MNHNY and CDR2 SVGAGI (reference sequence). The V gene lost 2 bases and the J gene lost 5 bases, with 9 bases spanning the gap. The CDR3 sequence: CASSYEVGTGELFF. CDR3 nucleotides: TGTGCCAGCAGTTACGAGGTCGGAACCGGGGAGCTGTTTTTT.

J is TRBJ1-5 and V is TRBV10-3, with 8 bases lining up with TRBD1. Per germline, CDR1 ENHRY and CDR2 SYGVKD. The CDR3 is made up of 14 amino acids. The ends lost 6 bases at V and 2 bases at J; junction bases unmatched: 3. CDR3 nucleotides: TGTGCCATCAGCCTACAGGGGGGCAATCAGCCCCAGCATTTT. This codes for CAISLQGGNQPQHF.

The chain joins TRBV24-1 to TRBJ1-2, with 10 bases aligning to TRBD1. Germline V gene sequence: CDR1 KGHDR, CDR2 SFDVKD. This CDR3 comprises 15 residues. V dropped 4 bases and J dropped 4; count of bases not matched to a gene: 5. In DNA form, the CDR3 reads TGTGCCACCAGTGAGTGGACAGGGGGTAGCTATGGCTACACCTTC. Translation: CATSEWTGGSYGYTF.

This chain joins TRBV3-1 (or the pseudogene TRBV3-2) and TRBJ1-3; no clear D gene. The CDR3 has 17 residues. Per germline, CDR1 LGHDT and CDR2 YNNKEL (reference sequence). Trimming took off 6 bases at V and 4 bases at J, with 22 bases between the two ends. CDR3 DNA sequence: TGTGCCAGCAGACTAGGGTTGGGCATTGGTTCCGGAAACACCATATATTTT. Protein: CASRLGLGIGSGNTIYF.

In its sample, this clone was seen once. This chain connects TRBV2 to TRBJ2-5, with 8 bases identical to TRBD1. This CDR3 is built from 14 residues. Per germline, CDR1 SNHLY and CDR2 FYNNEI. V lost 3 bases and J lost 5; bases outside the gene matches: 5. CDR3 in amino acids: CASSDRTGMETQYF. CDR3 in DNA: TGTGCCAGCAGTGACAGGACAGGGATGGAGACCCAGTACTTC.

In the case of this clone: Distinct nucleotide sequences in the sample also encode this CDR3. This sequence joins TRBV10-3 and TRBJ1-5; unclear D gene. The V gene's germline CDR1 is ENHRY and CDR2 SYGVKD. CDR3 length equals 13 residues. The V gene lost 3 bases and the J gene lost 0 bases, with 3 bases spanning the gap. The CDR3 here is CAISELSNQPQHF. CDR3 sequence (DNA): TGTGCCATCAGTGAACTTAGCAATCAGCCCCAGCATTTT.

The chain links TRBV6-1 to TRBJ2-7; 8 bases are a match to TRBD1. The CDR3 has 13 amino acids. J gave up 4 bases and V 5 bases, and 4 bases lay outside the gene matches. Per the germline V gene, CDR1 is MNHNS and CDR2 is SASEGT. The CDR3, as DNA: TGTGCCAGCAGTCTCCGACAGGGGTACGAGCAGTACTTC. Translated, it gives CASSLRQGYEQYF.

The V call is TRBV6-1, the J call TRBJ1-5; no definite D call. The CDR3 loop spans 15 amino acids. Germline-derived CDR1 and CDR2 are MNHNS and SASEGT. Trimming left V 1 base short and J 3 bases short, with 10 bases between. The CDR3 nucleotides read TGTGCCAGCAGTGAAGGGAGGGCTTCCAATCAGCCCCAGCATTTT. This translates into CASSEGRASNQPQHF.